A single count supports the clone carrying this T cell receptor (beta chain). The data derive from a study of cytomegalovirus exposure and HLA in healthy donors. Both 60 Vbeta primers and 13 Jbeta primers went into the PCR. Profiled with immunoSEQ multiplex PCR; TCRdb holds only in-frame clones, not every one. Here the sample spans 100,000 to 120,000 clones, more than 60% being singletons. Germline CDR1 is SEHNR and CDR2 is FQNEAQ (reference sequence). The CDR3 extends over 15 amino acids. V was clipped by 8 bases and J by 4 bases; unmatched bases: 9. This chain connects TRBV7-9 to TRBJ2-2, with 8 bases that match TRBD2. The sequenced sample was PBMCs. The source is a man aged 25 to 40 in good health and CMV-seropositive. The CDR3 here is CASLGRGGLTGELFF. The CDR3 DNA reads TGTGCCAGCTTGGGACGGGGGGGCCTCACCGGGGAGCTGTTTTTT.